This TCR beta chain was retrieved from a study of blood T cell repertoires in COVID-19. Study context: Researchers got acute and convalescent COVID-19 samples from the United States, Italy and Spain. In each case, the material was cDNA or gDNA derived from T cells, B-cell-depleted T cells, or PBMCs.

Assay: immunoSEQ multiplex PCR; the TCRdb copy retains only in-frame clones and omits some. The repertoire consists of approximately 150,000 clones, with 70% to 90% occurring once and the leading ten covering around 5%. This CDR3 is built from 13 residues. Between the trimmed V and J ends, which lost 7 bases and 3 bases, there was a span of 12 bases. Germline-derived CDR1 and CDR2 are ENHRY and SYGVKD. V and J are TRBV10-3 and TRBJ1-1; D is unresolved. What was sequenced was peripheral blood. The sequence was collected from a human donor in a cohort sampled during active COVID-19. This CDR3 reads CAITEEWDTEAFF. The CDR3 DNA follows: TGTGCCATCACCGAGGAGTGGGACACTGAAGCTTTCTTT.